The source of this T cell receptor (beta chain) is a study of T cell repertoires in cytomegalovirus infection. Study context: Public TCR beta signature analysis indicated the presence of both CMV infection and matching HLA type.

There are a few counts of this clonotype. One entry per CDR3 protein results from TCRdb running MiXCR on the reads. Of 250,000 to 350,000 distinct CDR3 sequences in the sample, more than 20% were seen once. The CDR3 covers 19 residues. Trimming stripped 5 bases from V and 0 bases from J, with 20 bases between. CDR1 and CDR2 (germline): SGHAT, FQNNGV. The chain carries TRBV11-2 and TRBJ2-6; TRBD2 might be the D (5 bases). Sequencing used PBMCs. The TCR sequence derives from a human donor in good health (CMV status not recorded). Some clones in this sample may be carry-over from other donors' samples. As DNA, the CDR3 is TGTGCCAGCAGCCCAGGCGCCGGGGAGATCGCCTCTGGGGCCAACGTCCTGACTTTC. Translated, it gives CASSPGAGEIASGANVLTF.